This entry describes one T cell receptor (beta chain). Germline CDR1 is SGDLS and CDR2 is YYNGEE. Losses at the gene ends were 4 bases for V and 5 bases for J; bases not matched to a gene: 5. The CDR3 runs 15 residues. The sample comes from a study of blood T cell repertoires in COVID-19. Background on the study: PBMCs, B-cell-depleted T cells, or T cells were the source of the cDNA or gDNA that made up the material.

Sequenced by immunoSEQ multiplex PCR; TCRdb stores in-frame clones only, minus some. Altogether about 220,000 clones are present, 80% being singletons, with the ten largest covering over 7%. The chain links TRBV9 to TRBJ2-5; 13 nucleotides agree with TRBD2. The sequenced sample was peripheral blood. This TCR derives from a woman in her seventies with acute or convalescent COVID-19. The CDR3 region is CASSSGTSGVETQYF. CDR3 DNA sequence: TGTGCCAGCAGCTCCGGGACTAGCGGGGTGGAGACCCAGTACTTC.